This T cell receptor (beta chain) stems from a study of T cell responses to AZD1222 COVID-19 vaccine. Trimming took off 6 bases at V and 2 bases at J, with 7 bases between the two ends. Germline CDR1 ENHRY, CDR2 SYGVKD. This CDR3 is 12 amino acids long. About this clone itself: This same CDR3 is encoded by further DNA sequences in the sample.

Data came from immunoSEQ multiplex PCR; TCRdb stores just in-frame clones and leaves some out. The sample lists approximately 110,000 clones, more than 80% seen once, with roughly 4.4% in the top ten. This specimen consisted of peripheral blood, obtained 28 days after the second AZD1222 dose. The receptor was isolated from an adult who received the AZD1222 COVID-19 vaccine. This chain connects TRBV10-3 to TRBJ1-1; D is possibly TRBD1 (6 bases). The DNA for the CDR3 is TGTGCCATCAGAGGGGGAAACACTGAAGCTTTCTTT. This codes for CAIRGGNTEAFF.